These T cell receptor beta chains were read from a single sample in a study of T cells in Graves' hyperthyroidism and ophthalmopathy. Each CDR3 protein gets one entry after TCRdb re-called the multiplex PCR reads with MiXCR. Counted here are about 360,000 distinct CDR3 sequences, around 14% occurring once; the ten biggest clones make up over 8.5%. The specimen was blood. The receptors shown here come from a woman aged 18-30 years with Graves' hyperthyroidism. Each CDR3 is given with its conserved first and last residue. A D gene is named only where the DNA matches it firmly. Clone size appears in some rows only: once, few, many, or a class for an expanded clone.

D gene: TRBD2; J gene: TRBJ2-1; clone size: many; V gene: TRBV13; CDR3 DNA: TGTGCCAGCAGCTCAAGCGGGAGGTCCTACAATGAGCAGTTCTTC; CDR3 protein: CASSSSGRSYNEQFF
D gene: NA; J gene: TRBJ1-1; clone size: many; V gene: TRBV3-1; CDR3 DNA: TGTGCCAGCAGCCAAGATCACCCTCGGGCCTTCGGGACTGAAGCTTTCTTT; CDR3 protein: CASSQDHPRAFGTEAFF
D gene: NA; J gene: TRBJ1-2; clone size: many; V gene: TRBV3-1; CDR3 DNA: TGTGCCAGCAGCGAACAGGATTCCTATGGCTACACCTTC; CDR3 protein: CASSEQDSYGYTF
D gene: TRBD1; J gene: TRBJ2-1; clone size: NA; V gene: TRBV6-1; CDR3 DNA: TGTGCCACCATCCTCTGGGGACAGGGGGTGCCTAGTGAGCAGTTCTTC; CDR3 protein: CATILWGQGVPSEQFF
D gene: TRBD1; J gene: TRBJ1-5; clone size: few; V gene: TRBV6-1; CDR3 DNA: TGTGCCAGCAGACCAGGGGGCCACGGTGGCAATCAGCCCCAGCATTTT; CDR3 protein: CASRPGGHGGNQPQHF
D gene: NA; J gene: TRBJ1-5; clone size: many; V gene: TRBV24-1; CDR3 DNA: TGTGCCACCAGTGACCGGTCAATCGGGCCCCAGCATTTT; CDR3 protein: CATSDRSIGPQHF
D gene: NA; J gene: TRBJ2-7; clone size: NA; V gene: TRBV20-1; CDR3 DNA: TGCAGTGCCCTAGGGGCAGGTCCGGCCTACGAGCAGTACTTC; CDR3 protein: CSALGAGPAYEQYF
D gene: NA; J gene: TRBJ2-1; clone size: many; V gene: TRBV9; CDR3 DNA: TGTGCCAGCAGCGAGGAGGTCCCCTACAATGAGCAGTTCTTC; CDR3 protein: CASSEEVPYNEQFF
D gene: NA; J gene: TRBJ2-7; clone size: many; V gene: TRBV6-2/TRBV6-3; CDR3 DNA: TGTGCCAGCAGTCGGACCTCCCCTTGGGCCGAGCAGTACTTC; CDR3 protein: CASSRTSPWAEQYF
D gene: NA; J gene: TRBJ2-1; clone size: few; V gene: TRBV4-1; CDR3 DNA: TGCGCCAGCAGCCAAGATGAAGGGGGATACAATGAGCAGTTCTTC; CDR3 protein: CASSQDEGGYNEQFF
D gene: NA; J gene: TRBJ2-3; clone size: many; V gene: TRBV11-3; CDR3 DNA: TGTGCCAGCAGCTCCACGGCCCGGGCCATTTTACTCACAGATACGCAGTATTTT; CDR3 protein: CASSSTARAILLTDTQYF
D gene: NA; J gene: TRBJ2-3; clone size: few; V gene: TRBV7-3; CDR3 DNA: TGTGCCAGCAGCCCCCAAACAGGATGGGATACGCAGTATTTT; CDR3 protein: CASSPQTGWDTQYF
D gene: NA; J gene: TRBJ1-4; clone size: NA; V gene: TRBV6-1; CDR3 DNA: TGTGCCACTCCAAATCCCCGGGGGCCGGTGGGTGAAAAACTGTTTTTT; CDR3 protein: CATPNPRGPVGEKLFF
D gene: NA; J gene: TRBJ2-3; clone size: NA; V gene: TRBV11-2; CDR3 DNA: TGTGCCAGCAGCTTACTTACCCGGTCTAGCACAGATACGCAGTATTTT; CDR3 protein: CASSLLTRSSTDTQYF
D gene: TRBD1; J gene: TRBJ2-7; clone size: many; V gene: TRBV12-3/TRBV12-4; CDR3 DNA: TGTGCCAGCAGTTTAGAAGGGGGCGGTCTCTACGAGCAGTACTTC; CDR3 protein: CASSLEGGGLYEQYF
D gene: NA; J gene: TRBJ1-2; clone size: many; V gene: TRBV4-3; CDR3 DNA: TGCGCCAGCAGCCAAGGGCTTGGGGTCTGGGCTAACTATGGCTACACCTTC; CDR3 protein: CASSQGLGVWANYGYTF
D gene: TRBD1; J gene: TRBJ2-5; clone size: many; V gene: TRBV20-1; CDR3 DNA: TGCAGTGCTTCAACCGGGACAGGCAATGGGGAGACCCAGTACTTC; CDR3 protein: CSASTGTGNGETQYF
D gene: NA; J gene: TRBJ2-3; clone size: few; V gene: TRBV6-2/TRBV6-3; CDR3 DNA: TGTGCCAGCAGTCCCATAGGGCCCCTCACAGATACGCAGTATTTT; CDR3 protein: CASSPIGPLTDTQYF
D gene: TRBD1; J gene: TRBJ1-1; clone size: many; V gene: TRBV2; CDR3 DNA: TGTGCCAGCAAGGAAAAGGGGGCTACTGAAGCTTTCTTT; CDR3 protein: CASKEKGATEAFF
D gene: NA; J gene: TRBJ2-1; clone size: once; V gene: TRBV4-1; CDR3 DNA: TGCGCCAGCAGCCAGGTGCCACAGGGTTTCGAGAACAATGAGCAGTTCTTC; CDR3 protein: CASSQVPQGFENNEQFF
D gene: NA; J gene: TRBJ1-2; clone size: many; V gene: TRBV7-8; CDR3 DNA: TGTGCCAGCAGCCTATCGGGCTCCTATGGCTACACCTTC; CDR3 protein: CASSLSGSYGYTF
D gene: NA; J gene: TRBJ1-5; clone size: NA; V gene: TRBV19; CDR3 DNA: TGTGCCAGTAGTTCAGGGGCTCATAGCAATCAGCCCCAGCATTTT; CDR3 protein: CASSSGAHSNQPQHF